One and the same sample provided the 9 T cell receptor beta chains below, sequenced in a study of CD8 T cells in ankylosing spondylitis. In TCRdb, the 5' RACE reads were re-called with MiXCR into one record per CDR3 protein. The repertoire holds more than 100,000 distinct CDR3 sequences, with approximately 10% as singletons. The sequenced material came from blood, either unsorted or a sorted T cell fraction (not recorded which). These receptors all stem from a female donor with ankylosing spondylitis or in good health (not recorded which).

This clonotype was seen repeatedly, ten times or more. This chain joins TRBV12-3 or TRBV12-4 and TRBJ1-2; TRBD1 agrees at 7 bases. The CDR3 totals 14 residues. V shed 5 bases, J shed 5 bases, and the junction held 8 bases outside the gene matches. The CDR3 bases are TGTGCCAGCAGTCGTAACAGGGGAGGATATGGCTACACCTTC. As protein: CASSRNRGGYGYTF.

Concerning this clonotype: One junction end disagrees with the germline gene, perhaps due to a read error. The chain employs TRBV11-2 and TRBJ2-7, with D possibly TRBD1 on 6 matching bases. CDR1 and CDR2 (germline): SGHAT, FQNNGV. CDR3 length: 19 amino acids. CDR3 sequence: CGSSLDRTVGLYNSYEQYF. Here the CDR3 DNA reads TGTGGCAGCAGCTTAGACAGGACTGTAGGACTCTATAACTCCTACGAGCAGTACTTC.

This clonotype showed up many times. The chain joins TRBV10-2 to TRBJ2-1; D is undetermined. V lost 4 bases, J lost 6 bases, and 4 bases lay in between. Germline V CDR1 and CDR2: WSHSY, SAAADI. The CDR3 runs to 11 residues. The CDR3 loop reads CASSVANEQFF. The CDR3 DNA is TGCGCCAGCAGTGTGGCCAATGAGCAGTTCTTC.

The chain employs TRBV11-2 and TRBJ1-4, with a possible D match to TRBD1 (5 bases). The germline CDR1 and CDR2 sequences are SGHAT and FQNNGV. The germline V and J ends were trimmed by 3 bases and 11 bases, with 13 bases remaining between them. This CDR3 has 13 amino acids. The CDR3 region is CASSFIGGKKLFF. CDR3 DNA: TGTGCCAGCAGCTTCATCGGGGGGAAGAAACTGTTTTTT. The entire variable domain, with the rest obtained from reference TRBV11-2 and TRBJ1-4, is as follows: EAGVAQSPRYKIIEKRQSVAFWCNPISGHATLYWYQQILGQGPKLLIQFQNNGVVDDSQLPKDRFSAERLKGVDSTLKIQPAKLEDSAVYLCASSFIGGKKLFFGSGTQLSVL.

This clonotype appeared many times. This chain connects TRBV5-1 to TRBJ2-7; D could derive from TRBD1 or TRBD2 (6 bases each). Trimming shortened V by 4 bases and J by 2 bases, and 16 bases separated the two germline ends. Germline V gene data show CDR1 as SGHRS and CDR2 as YFSETQ. The CDR3 runs 15 residues. The CDR3 loop reads CASSPLKGGAYEQYF. The DNA for the CDR3 is TGCGCCAGCAGCCCCCTAAAGGGGGGAGCCTACGAGCAGTACTTC.

This clonotype was detected many times. The V and J genes are TRBV28 and TRBJ2-1, with a tentative D call TRBD1 (6 bases). From germline, CDR1 is MDHEN and CDR2 SYDVKM. Trimming cost V 4 bases and J 2 bases, with 12 bases left between them. The CDR3 is made up of 15 amino acids. The CDR3 coding sequence is TGTGCCAGCAGTTACCGGGACACCGCCTACAATGAGCAGTTCTTC. This codes for CASSYRDTAYNEQFF.

Ten or more counts support this clonotype. The chain recombines TRBV5-1 with TRBJ2-1; D may be TRBD1 (8 bases). Germline V gene data show CDR1 as SGHRS and CDR2 as YFSETQ. Trimming took off 4 bases at V and 0 bases at J, with 17 bases between the two ends. This CDR3 region has 17 residues. CDR3: CASSPGRGTGSYNEQFF. The CDR3 nucleotides read TGCGCCAGCAGCCCTGGGCGGGGGACAGGCTCCTACAATGAGCAGTTCTTC.

This clonotype showed up many times. This chain uses TRBV12-3 or TRBV12-4 with TRBJ2-7, with 7 positions matching TRBD2. The CDR3 is 16 amino acids. The junction had 12 bases not matched to a gene; V was cut back by 6 bases and J by 1 base. CDR3 in amino acids: CASSDPGGTLSYEQYF. The CDR3 DNA sequence: TGTGCCAGCAGCGACCCCGGGGGGACGCTTTCCTACGAGCAGTACTTC.

This clonotype was found many times. The J gene is TRBJ2-3, the V gene TRBV11-1, with 10 bases that match TRBD2. Germline trimming cut 5 bases from V and 3 bases from J; bases unmatched to any gene: 17. The germline gives CDR1 SGHAT, CDR2 FQDESV (reference sequence). CDR3 size: 19 residues. The CDR3, as DNA: TGTGCCAGCAGCAAGGATACGGCTAGCGGGAGAGCTATTACAGATACGCAGTATTTT. This gives the protein CASSKDTASGRAITDTQYF.